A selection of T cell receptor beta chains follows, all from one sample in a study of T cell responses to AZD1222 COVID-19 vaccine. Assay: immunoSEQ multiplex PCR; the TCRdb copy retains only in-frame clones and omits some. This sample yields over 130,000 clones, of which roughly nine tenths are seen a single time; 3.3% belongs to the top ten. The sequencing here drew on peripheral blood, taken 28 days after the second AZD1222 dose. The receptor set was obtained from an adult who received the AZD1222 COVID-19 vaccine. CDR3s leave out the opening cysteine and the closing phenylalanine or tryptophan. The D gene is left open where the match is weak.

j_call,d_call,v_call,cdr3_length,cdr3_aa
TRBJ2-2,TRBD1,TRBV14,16,ASSQTTGESQNTGELF
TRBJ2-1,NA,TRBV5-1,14,ASSFYGSGRDNEQF
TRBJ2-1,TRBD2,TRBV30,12,AWTRTSSYNEQF
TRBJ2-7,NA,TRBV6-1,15,ASSEAVRDVASYEQY
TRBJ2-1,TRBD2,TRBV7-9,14,ASSLVGLARSNEQF
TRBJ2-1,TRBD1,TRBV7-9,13,ASSLLPGGYNEQF
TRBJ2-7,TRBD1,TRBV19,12,ASSINRGPYEQY
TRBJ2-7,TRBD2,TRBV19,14,ASSLRLAGGFGEQY
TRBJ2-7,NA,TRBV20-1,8,SAQLLMQY
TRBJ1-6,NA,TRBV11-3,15,ASSLGAEVSYNSPLH
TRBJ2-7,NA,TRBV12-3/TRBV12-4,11,ASSLVLSYEQY
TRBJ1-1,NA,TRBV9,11,ASSVAGYTEAF
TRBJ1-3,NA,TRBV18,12,ASSSGTAGNTIY
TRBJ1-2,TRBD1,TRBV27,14,ASSTYGTGILYGYT
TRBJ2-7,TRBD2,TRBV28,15,ASTRSGSGRASYEQY
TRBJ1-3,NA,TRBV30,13,AWRKTGISGNTIY
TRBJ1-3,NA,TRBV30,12,AWSFGGSGNTIY
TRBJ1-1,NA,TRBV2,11,ASSTNMNTEAF
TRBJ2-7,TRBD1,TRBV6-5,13,ASSYSVQGWYEQY
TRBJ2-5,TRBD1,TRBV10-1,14,ASRRNGTVEMGTQY
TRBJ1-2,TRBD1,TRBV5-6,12,ASSWTGSDYGYT
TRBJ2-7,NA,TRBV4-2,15,ASSQDERAGKNYEQY
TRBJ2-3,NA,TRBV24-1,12,ATSDLGSGLTQY
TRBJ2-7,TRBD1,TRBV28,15,ASSSTGQGRSSYEQY
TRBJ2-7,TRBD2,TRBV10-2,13,ASSEFAGAPYEQY
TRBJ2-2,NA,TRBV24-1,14,ATSDSGRKATGELF
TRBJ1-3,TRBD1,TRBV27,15,ASSSYRTGQSGNTIY
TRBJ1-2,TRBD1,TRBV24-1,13,ATSGRTGVDYGYT
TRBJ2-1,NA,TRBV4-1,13,ASSQSESSYNEQF
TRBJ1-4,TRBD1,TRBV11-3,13,ASSLGTGANGKLF
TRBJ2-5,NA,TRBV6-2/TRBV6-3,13,ASSYPVGGGETQY
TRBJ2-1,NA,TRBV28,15,ASNTNPGTLSYNEQF
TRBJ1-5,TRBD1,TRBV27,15,ASSELQGRYSNQPQH
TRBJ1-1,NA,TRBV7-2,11,ASSRKGNTEAF
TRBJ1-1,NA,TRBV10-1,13,ASSDAGFGNTEAF
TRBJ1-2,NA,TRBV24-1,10,ATSDEADGYT
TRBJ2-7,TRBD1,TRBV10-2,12,ASLKDRHPYEQY
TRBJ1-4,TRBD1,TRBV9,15,ASSSETGGATNEKLF
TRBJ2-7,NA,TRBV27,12,ASSFSGRTYEQY
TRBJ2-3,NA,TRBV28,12,ASTPGPGADTQY
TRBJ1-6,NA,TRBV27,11,ASMKRGYSPLH
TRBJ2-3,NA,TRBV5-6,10,ASSEQGNTQY